Shown below are 28 T cell receptor beta chains from a single sample sequenced in a study of blood T cell repertoires in COVID-19. Clones were read by immunoSEQ multiplex PCR, and TCRdb kept only the in-frame ones, dropping some. Counted here are about 160,000 clones, around 85% occurring once; the ten biggest clones make up less than 3.5%. Sequencing was carried out using peripheral blood. These receptors all stem from a human donor with acute or convalescent COVID-19. The donor label of this sample is uncertain.

The chain is built from TRBV5-4 and TRBJ2-3; the match to TRBD2 covers 8 bases. Germline CDR1 is SGHNT and CDR2 is YYREEE (reference sequence). V lost 4 bases and J lost 14; bases outside the gene matches: 15. The CDR3 sequence is 14 residues long. Here the CDR3 reads CASSPQRTSSRRYF. Written as DNA, the CDR3 is TGTGCCAGCAGCCCCCAAAGGACTAGCTCAAGGCGGTATTTT. Drawing the rest from reference TRBV5-4 and TRBJ2-3, the complete variable domain is ETGVTQSPTHLIKTRGQQVTLRCSSQSGHNTVSWYQQALGQGPQFIFQYYREEENGRGNFPPRFSGLQFPNYSSELNVNALELDDSALYLCASSPQRTSSRRYFGPGTRLTVL.

This clone came up a few times. The chain is built from TRBV9 and TRBJ2-1; 13 positions match TRBD2. This CDR3 is built from 16 residues. CDR1 and CDR2 (germline): SGDLS, YYNGEE. The trim removed 3 bases at V and 8 bases at J, leaving 8 bases unmatched. The CDR3 region has the DNA TGTGCCAGCAGCGCTCCGACTAGCGGGGGGATACATGAGCAGTTCTTC. It yields the protein CASSAPTSGGIHEQFF.

V is TRBV28 and J is TRBJ1-6, with D perhaps matching TRBD1 (6 bases). Germline CDR1 MDHEN, CDR2 SYDVKM. The CDR3 sequence is 14 residues long. V dropped 4 bases and J dropped 9 bases, with 13 bases sitting between them. The CDR3 loop is CASSWGGQGSPLHF. The CDR3 DNA follows: TGTGCCAGCAGTTGGGGGGGGCAAGGTTCACCCCTCCACTTT.

The chain employs TRBV24-1 and TRBJ2-1; 7 bases are shared with TRBD2. The germline V gene has CDR1 KGHDR and CDR2 SFDVKD. With V trimmed by 3 bases and J by 2 bases, 6 bases remained unmatched. The CDR3 spans 16 residues. The chain's CDR3 is CATSDRGAGAYNEQFF. CDR3 sequence (DNA): TGTGCCACCAGTGATAGAGGGGCGGGGGCCTACAATGAGCAGTTCTTC.

The rearrangement links TRBV7-2 to TRBJ2-4; TRBD2 matches 8 bases. CDR3 length equals 16 residues. CDR1 SGHTA and CDR2 FQGNSA come from the germline V gene. With 3 bases clipped from V and 6 bases from J, the junction kept 10 bases outside the gene matches. In nucleotides, the CDR3 is TGTGCCAGCAGCTTTCAGTCGGGGGGGCCGCGAAACATTCAGTACTTC. Translated, it gives CASSFQSGGPRNIQYF. Full variable domain (remainder filled in from reference TRBV7-2 and TRBJ2-4): GAGVSQSPSNKVTEKGKDVELRCDPISGHTALYWYRQSLGQGLEFLIYFQGNSAPDKSGLPSDRFSAERTGGSVSTLTIQRTQQEDSAVYLCASSFQSGGPRNIQYFGAGTRLSVL.

The CDR3 is CASSPHGAKNIQYF. The CDR3 DNA follows: TGTGCCAGCAGTCCCCATGGCGCCAAAAACATTCAGTACTTC. The chain has TRBV28 and TRBJ2-4, with D uncertain. The CDR3 totals 14 residues. Trimming took 5 bases from V and 1 from J, leaving 9 bases between them. The germline gives CDR1 MDHEN, CDR2 SYDVKM.

The chain couples TRBV15 to TRBJ2-3, with 12 bases fitting TRBD2. Germline lookup yields CDR1 LNHNV and CDR2 YYDKDF (reference sequence). The ends lost 1 base at V and 3 bases at J; junction bases unmatched: 8. This CDR3 is 18 amino acids long. This CDR3 is CATSRVGRLAGATDTQYF. The CDR3 nucleotides read TGTGCCACCAGCAGAGTCGGTCGACTAGCGGGGGCAACAGATACGCAGTATTTT. The whole variable domain, remainder taken from reference TRBV15 and TRBJ2-3, is DAMVIQNPRYQVTQFGKPVTLSCSQTLNHNVMYWYQQKSSQAPKLLFHYYDKDFNNEADTPDNFQSRRPNTSFCFLDIRSPGLGDTAMYLCATSRVGRLAGATDTQYFGPGTRLTVL.

The rearrangement uses TRBV15 and TRBJ1-5; no clear D gene. CDR1 and CDR2 (germline): LNHNV, YYDKDF (reference sequence). V was pared by 1 base and J by 6 bases, with 10 bases between. This CDR3 region has 14 residues. The CDR3: CATSRAGSGQPQHF. The CDR3 DNA reads TGTGCCACCAGCAGAGCGGGTAGCGGTCAGCCCCAGCATTTT.

This sequence joins TRBV5-1 and TRBJ1-1, with a weak D call TRBD1 (6 bases). Germline V gene data show CDR1 as SGHRS and CDR2 as YFSETQ. V was pared by 0 bases and J by 3 bases, with 9 bases between. The CDR3 consists of 14 residues. The CDR3 DNA reads TGCGCCAGCAGCTTGGGGGCAGGGGACACTGAAGCTTTCTTT. Amino acid sequence: CASSLGAGDTEAFF.

The chain links TRBV5-1 to TRBJ1-1; D gene ambiguous. The ends were cut back, 4 bases at V and 1 base at J, with 11 bases in the middle. There are 14 residues in the CDR3. Germline lookup yields CDR1 SGHRS and CDR2 YFSETQ. CDR3 bases: TGCGCCAGCAGCGGCGGTGATGCGAACACTGAAGCTTTCTTT. Translating it yields CASSGGDANTEAFF.

CDR3 in amino acids: CASSSLRRFTGVDSPLHF. The CDR3 region has the DNA TGTGCCAGCAGTTCCCTCCGAAGATTTACAGGGGTTGACTCACCCCTCCACTTT. This chain uses TRBV28 with TRBJ1-6; 7 bases are a match to TRBD1. Germline-derived CDR1 and CDR2 are MDHEN and SYDVKM. The CDR3 runs 18 residues. V was pared by 4 bases and J by 10 bases, with 19 bases of the junction left unmatched.

About this clone: Its ends do not fully match the called genes, so a read error is possible. The sample carries other DNA sequences with the same CDR3. The chain carries TRBV4-1 and TRBJ1-1; 7 positions match TRBD1. CDR1 is MGHRA, CDR2 YSYEKL, per germline. The CDR3 is 15 residues long. Here the CDR3 DNA reads TGCGCCAGTAGCCGAGGGGCAGGGGGTTACACTGAAGCTTTCTTT. This sequence encodes CASSRGAGGYTEAFF.

This rearrangement joins TRBV6-5 to TRBJ2-2, with D unresolved. Trimming left V 2 bases short and J 0 bases short, with 7 bases between. The CDR3 has 15 residues. Germline CDR1 and CDR2: MNHEY and SVGAGI. CDR3 in amino acids: CASSYQITNTGELFF. CDR3 sequence (DNA): TGTGCCAGCAGTTACCAGATAACGAACACCGGGGAGCTGTTTTTT.

This sequence joins TRBV27 and TRBJ1-6, with D maybe TRBD1 (5 bases). The CDR3 spans 16 residues. V was pared by 4 bases and J by 10 bases, with 20 bases between. Germline loops: CDR1 MNHEY, CDR2 SMNVEV (reference sequence). The CDR3 reads CASSSSAGRIWSPLHF. The CDR3 DNA reads TGTGCCAGCAGTTCCAGCGCAGGGCGTATATGGTCACCCCTCCACTTT.

The J gene is TRBJ1-2, the V gene TRBV15; D may be TRBD1 (6 bases). The CDR3 consists of 15 residues. In germline, CDR1 is LNHNV, CDR2 YYDKDF (reference sequence). Trimming shortened V by 0 bases and J by 8 bases, and 16 bases separated the two germline ends. The chain's CDR3 is CATSRDAGAAVGYTF. CDR3 DNA: TGTGCCACCAGCAGAGATGCAGGGGCCGCAGTAGGCTACACCTTC.

The chain recombines TRBV12-3 or TRBV12-4 with TRBJ2-7; D possibly corresponds to TRBD1 (6 bases). This CDR3 has 13 amino acids. V was clipped by 5 bases and J by 3 bases, with 11 bases between them. CDR3 in amino acids: CASSGTILYEQYF. CDR3 DNA: TGTGCCAGCAGTGGGACAATCCTCTACGAGCAGTACTTC.

In the case of this clone: The same CDR3 also results from other DNA sequences found in this sample. This rearrangement joins TRBV4-3 to TRBJ2-2, with 8 bases matching TRBD2. The CDR3 sequence is 16 residues long. Trimming removed 2 bases from V and 6 bases from J; junction bases left unmatched: 8. Germline V gives CDR1 LGHNA, CDR2 YSLEER. The CDR3 here is CASSQRGAGGPGELFF. CDR3 DNA: TGCGCCAGCAGCCAAAGAGGGGCGGGGGGTCCCGGGGAGCTGTTTTTT.

The genes are TRBV19 and TRBJ2-7; D perhaps matches TRBD2 (6 bases). V lost 4 bases to trimming and J lost 1 base, with 11 bases between them. CDR1 is LNHDA and CDR2 is SQIVND in the germline V gene (reference sequence). The CDR3 is made up of 14 amino acids. The chain's CDR3 is CASSRTGGSYEQYF. CDR3 nucleotide sequence: TGTGCCAGTAGTAGGACCGGGGGATCCTACGAGCAGTACTTC.

This clone was seen a handful of times. The V and J genes are TRBV27 and TRBJ1-2, with 8 bases lining up with TRBD1. J gave up 4 bases and V 5 bases, and 9 bases lay outside the gene matches. The V gene's germline CDR1 is MNHEY and CDR2 SMNVEV (reference sequence). This CDR3 spans 15 amino acids. The CDR3 is CASSLGQGRIYGYTF. CDR3 coding DNA: TGTGCCAGCAGTCTCGGACAGGGAAGGATCTATGGCTACACCTTC.

V gene TRBV6-5 combines with J gene TRBJ2-1, with 12 positions matching TRBD2. The CDR3 length is 15 residues. CDR1 MNHEY and CDR2 SVGAGI come from the germline V gene. Trimming cost V 4 bases and J 8 bases; bases outside gene matches: 6. CDR3 sequence (DNA): TGTGCCAGCAGTTCCCCCCTAGCGGGGGGGGATGAGCAGTTCTTC. This encodes CASSSPLAGGDEQFF.

The CDR3 is CATSDFSGAYNEQFF. CDR3 in DNA: TGTGCCACCAGTGATTTTAGCGGGGCCTACAATGAGCAGTTCTTC. The chain carries TRBV24-1 and TRBJ2-1, with 8 positions matching TRBD2. CDR3 length: 15 amino acids. Germline V gives CDR1 KGHDR, CDR2 SFDVKD. V lost 1 base and J lost 2; bases outside the gene matches: 0.

This chain joins TRBV18 and TRBJ2-2; the D is unclear. There are 14 residues in the CDR3. CDR1 KGHSH and CDR2 LQKENI come from the germline V gene. The V gene lost 3 bases and the J gene lost 4 bases, with 9 bases spanning the gap. Here the CDR3 DNA reads TGTGCCAGCTCACCCGAAGCCCTCACCGGGGAGCTGTTTTTT. Protein product: CASSPEALTGELFF.

The chain recombines TRBV4-3 with TRBJ1-4, with D maybe TRBD1 (5 bases). The germline CDR1 and CDR2 sequences are LGHNA and YSLEER. This CDR3 is built from 18 residues. The germline V and J ends were trimmed by 1 base and 3 bases, with 18 bases remaining between them. CDR3 in amino acids: CASSQAMGREGSNEKLFF. In nucleotides, the CDR3 is TGCGCCAGCAGCCAAGCGATGGGCAGGGAAGGCTCTAATGAAAAACTGTTTTTT.

In DNA form, the CDR3 reads TGTGCCAGCATACCGGGACAATCCTACGAGCAGTACTTC. Amino acids: CASIPGQSYEQYF. The V gene is TRBV28, the J gene TRBJ2-7; D is possibly TRBD1 (6 bases). This CDR3 spans 13 amino acids. V lost 7 bases and J lost 1, with 11 bases in between. Germline V gene lookup returns CDR1 MDHEN and CDR2 SYDVKM.

This clone was seen a single time. The chain is built from TRBV4-2 and TRBJ1-1, with 8 bases identical to TRBD1. The V and J ends lost 0 bases and 1 base, in that order; junction bases with no gene match: 4. This CDR3 comprises 16 residues. CDR1 and CDR2 (germline): LGHNA, YNFKEQ. In DNA, the CDR3 is TGTGCCAGCAGCCAAGATCAAGGACAGGGGAACACTGAAGCTTTCTTT. Protein: CASSQDQGQGNTEAFF.

This rearrangement joins TRBV7-3 to TRBJ2-1, with 10 bases identical to TRBD2. CDR3 length: 20 residues. The germline CDR1 and CDR2 sequences are SGHTA and FQGTGA. With V trimmed by 3 bases and J by 0 bases, 14 bases remained unmatched. CDR3 protein: CASSLIPLAGVPSSYNEQFF. The CDR3 DNA reads TGTGCCAGCAGCTTGATCCCCCTAGCGGGGGTCCCGAGCTCCTACAATGAGCAGTTCTTC.

The V gene is TRBV6-5, the J gene TRBJ2-7; 9 bases match TRBD2. Per germline, CDR1 MNHEY and CDR2 SVGAGI. The CDR3 spans 15 residues. The ends lost 2 bases at V and 2 bases at J; junction bases unmatched: 4. The CDR3 bases are TGTGCCAGCAGTTACGCTAGCGGGGCTGCCTACGAGCAGTACTTC. Its translation: CASSYASGAAYEQYF.

This clone was seen a handful of times. V is TRBV14 and J is TRBJ2-3; 13 nucleotides align to TRBD2. Germline CDR1 reads SGHDN; CDR2 reads FVKESK. Losses at the gene ends were 1 base for V and 0 bases for J; bases not matched to a gene: 7. This CDR3 spans 19 amino acids. CDR3 amino acids: CASSQGLAGGQWSTDTQYF. The CDR3 DNA is TGTGCCAGCAGCCAAGGACTAGCGGGGGGCCAATGGAGCACAGATACGCAGTATTTT.